This note documents a single TCR beta chain sequence. The sample originates from a study of blood T cell repertoires in COVID-19. Sequenced by immunoSEQ multiplex PCR; TCRdb stores in-frame clones only, minus some. This table has some 87,000 clones, roughly nine tenths appearing once. Per the germline V gene, CDR1 is MNHEY and CDR2 is SVGAGI. This CDR3 comprises 16 residues. Trimming left V 0 bases short and J 8 bases short, with 19 bases between. The J gene is TRBJ1-2, the V gene TRBV6-5; D remains ambiguous. The sequence was obtained from a woman aged 70-85 years with acute or convalescent COVID-19. The sequenced sample consisted of peripheral blood. The CDR3 nucleotides are TGTGCCAGCAGTTACTCGGGAGACGCCGGGAGTAGGGGCTACACCTTC. Protein: CASSYSGDAGSRGYTF.